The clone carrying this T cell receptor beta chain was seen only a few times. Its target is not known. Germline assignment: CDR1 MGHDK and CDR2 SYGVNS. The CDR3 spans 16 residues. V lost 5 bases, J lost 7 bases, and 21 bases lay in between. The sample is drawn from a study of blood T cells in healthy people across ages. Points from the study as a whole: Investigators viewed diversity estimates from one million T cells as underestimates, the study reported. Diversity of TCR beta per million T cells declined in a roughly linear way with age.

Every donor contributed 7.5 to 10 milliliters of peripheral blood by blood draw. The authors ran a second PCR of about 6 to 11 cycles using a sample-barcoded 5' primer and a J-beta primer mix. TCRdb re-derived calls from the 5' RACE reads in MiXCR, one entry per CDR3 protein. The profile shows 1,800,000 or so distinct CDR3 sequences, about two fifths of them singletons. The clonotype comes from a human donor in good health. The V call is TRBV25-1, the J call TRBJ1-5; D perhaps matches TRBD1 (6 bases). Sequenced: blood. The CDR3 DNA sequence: TGTGCCAGCAGTCCCTTGGGAGGGGGGATCGGGCAGCCCCAGCATTTT. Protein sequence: CASSPLGGGIGQPQHF.